The 17 T cell receptor beta chains given below trace back to one sample, sequenced in a study of T cell responses to AZD1222 COVID-19 vaccine. Data came from immunoSEQ multiplex PCR; TCRdb stores just in-frame clones and leaves some out. The sample consists of around 150,000 clones, 80% to 95% of them appearing once. Here the sequenced sample was peripheral blood, taken on day 0 of AZD1222 vaccination. Every receptor here comes from an adult in good health.

The chain links TRBV16 to TRBJ1-6; D ambiguous. V was shortened by 0 bases and J by 5 bases, with 8 bases between the two germline ends. Germline-derived CDR1 and CDR2 are KGHSY and FQNENV. CDR3 length: 15 amino acids. The CDR3 spells CASSQSVQDNSPLHF. DNA for the CDR3: TGTGCCAGCAGCCAATCGGTGCAGGATAATTCACCCCTCCACTTT. Together with reference TRBV16 and TRBJ1-6, the CDR3 gives the full variable domain: GEEVAQTPKHLVRGEGQKAKLYCAPIKGHSYVFWYQQVLKNEFKFLISFQNENVFDETGMPKERFSAKCLPNSPCSLEIQATKLEDSAVYFCASSQSVQDNSPLHFGNGTRLTVT.

The chain is built from TRBV14 and TRBJ1-1; 10 bases map to TRBD1. Trimming took 4 bases from V and 4 from J; bases not matched to a gene: 3. Per the germline V gene, CDR1 is SGHDN and CDR2 is FVKESK. CDR3 length: 14 residues. CDR3 nucleotides: TGTGCCAGCAGCCCACGGGACAGGGGCACTGAAGCTTTCTTT. Translation gives CASSPRDRGTEAFF.

V and J are TRBV24-1 and TRBJ2-1; 14 bases fit TRBD2. V lost 4 bases to trimming and J lost 7 bases; unmatched junction nucleotides: 5. This CDR3 has 16 amino acids. Germline loops: CDR1 KGHDR, CDR2 SFDVKD. In DNA form, the CDR3 reads TGTGCCACCAGTGACAGACTAGCGGGAGGGCCTAATGAGCAGTTCTTC. This gives the protein CATSDRLAGGPNEQFF.

The chain is built from TRBV7-2 and TRBJ2-1; 12 bases map to TRBD2. The CDR3 sequence is 15 residues long. J lost 12 bases, V lost 5 bases, and 11 bases had no gene match. Germline CDR1 reads SGHTA; CDR2 reads FQGNSA. The CDR3 coding sequence is TGTGCCAGCAGCGTTGGGACTAGCGGGCCGGGAGGGCAGTTCTTC. Its protein is CASSVGTSGPGGQFF.

This clone was observed a single time. The rearrangement uses TRBV19 and TRBJ1-1, with D unclear. Germline V gene lookup returns CDR1 LNHDA and CDR2 SQIVND (reference sequence). Trimming took off 3 bases at V and 4 bases at J, with 6 bases between the two ends. The CDR3 covers 12 residues. CDR3: CASSMRGTEAFF. The CDR3 DNA follows: TGTGCCAGTAGTATGAGAGGCACTGAAGCTTTCTTT.

This chain joins TRBV2 and TRBJ1-2; 8 positions agree with TRBD1. The CDR3 length is 16 residues. CDR1 is SNHLY and CDR2 is FYNNEI in the germline V gene. V was clipped by 2 bases and J by 4 bases; unmatched bases: 9. CDR3: CASSERTTGAFYGYTF. The CDR3 bases are TGTGCCAGCAGTGAAAGGACGACAGGGGCCTTCTATGGCTACACCTTC.

The gene calls are TRBV7-2 and TRBJ2-1; 13 bases fit TRBD2. Germline CDR1 SGHTA, CDR2 FQGNSA. The CDR3 covers 14 residues. Trimming at V came to 0 bases and at J to 16 bases, leaving 6 bases not matched to a gene. The CDR3 DNA is TGTGCCAGCAGCTTAGCGAGGACTAGCGGGAGCATATTCTTC. Its protein product is CASSLARTSGSIFF.

V gene TRBV7-8 combines with J gene TRBJ1-3; tentative D call: TRBD1 (5 bases). CDR3 length: 15 amino acids. Germline values: CDR1 SGHVS, CDR2 FQNEAQ. Trimming cost V 2 bases and J 3 bases, with 11 bases left between them. The CDR3 region has the DNA TGTGCCAGCAGCTTAATGCAGGGTGGTGGAAACACCATATATTTT. It codes for CASSLMQGGGNTIYF.

The V and J genes are TRBV28 and TRBJ2-6, with a tentative D call TRBD2 (6 bases). This CDR3 has 17 residues. The germline V gene encodes CDR1 MDHEN and CDR2 SYDVKM. V lost 1 base and J 2 bases, leaving 12 bases between the germline ends. The CDR3 DNA sequence: TGTGCCAGCAGTTTATCGGGACTCGGGACTGGGGCCAACGTCCTGACTTTC. Protein product: CASSLSGLGTGANVLTF.

The genes are TRBV10-1 and TRBJ1-4; no firm D call. Germline CDR1 is WNHNN and CDR2 is SYGVQD (reference sequence). V lost 4 bases and J lost 0, with 9 bases in between. The CDR3 length is 15 residues. The CDR3, as DNA: TGCGCCAGCAGTGGTCGCCGGGCAACTAATGAAAAACTGTTTTTT. Protein product: CASSGRRATNEKLFF.

The chain recombines TRBV6-5 with TRBJ1-2; the D gene is possibly TRBD1 (6 bases). CDR1 and CDR2 (germline): MNHEY, SVGAGI. CDR3 length: 15 amino acids. V lost 3 bases and J lost 7, with 18 bases in between. DNA of the CDR3: TGTGCCAGCAGTTATGACGGGACACGGAGAGGTGGCTACACCTTC. Residues: CASSYDGTRRGGYTF.

The rearrangement joins TRBV5-5 to TRBJ2-5; D unresolved. V was trimmed by 2 bases and J by 4 bases, leaving 15 bases between them. This CDR3 is 15 amino acids long. Germline V gene sequence: CDR1 SGHKS, CDR2 YYEKEE (reference sequence). In nucleotides, the CDR3 is TGTGCCAGCAGCTTCCAGATAAGGGCGTTAGAGACCCAGTACTTC. Amino acids: CASSFQIRALETQYF.

V gene TRBV7-8 combines with J gene TRBJ1-5; TRBD1 is a possible D gene (6 bases). The CDR3 is 13 amino acids. The germline gives CDR1 SGHVS, CDR2 FQNEAQ. V was clipped by 5 bases and J by 5 bases, with 10 bases between them. CDR3 coding DNA: TGTGCCAGCAGCAACAGGGCCGATCAGCCCCAGCATTTT. It is translated as CASSNRADQPQHF. Together with reference TRBV7-8 and TRBJ1-5, the CDR3 gives the full variable domain: GAGVSQSPRYKVAKRGQDVALRCDPISGHVSLFWYQQALGQGPEFLTYFQNEAQLDKSGLPSDRFFAERPEGSVSTLKIQRTQQEDSAVYLCASSNRADQPQHFGDGTRLSIL.

V usage is TRBV5-6 and J usage is TRBJ1-6; D possibly corresponds to TRBD1 (5 bases). V shed 4 bases and J shed 10 bases, with 21 bases lying between them. The CDR3 is 16 amino acids. Germline CDR1 SGHDT, CDR2 YYEEEE. The CDR3 here is CASSPWGIPLGSPLHF. CDR3 coding DNA: TGTGCCAGCAGCCCCTGGGGGATTCCCCTGGGATCACCCCTCCACTTT.

The V call is TRBV28, the J call TRBJ2-7, with 15 bases aligning to TRBD2. Germline V gives CDR1 MDHEN, CDR2 SYDVKM. The CDR3 spans 20 residues. V was clipped by 6 bases and J by 2 bases; unmatched bases: 17. CDR3 in DNA: TGTGCCAGCAGCGGGACAGCCGGGACTAGCGGGAGGCGGGCCACCTACGAGCAGTACTTC. Translated, it gives CASSGTAGTSGRRATYEQYF.

The chain recombines TRBV9 with TRBJ2-5; D is perhaps TRBD1 (6 bases). Germline V CDR1 and CDR2: SGDLS, YYNGEE. The CDR3 covers 16 residues. V was trimmed by 4 bases and J by 4 bases, leaving 20 bases between them. The CDR3 sequence is CASSPTMRRGGETQYF. The CDR3 DNA sequence: TGTGCCAGCAGCCCAACTATGCGCAGAGGGGGAGAGACCCAGTACTTC.

The chain couples TRBV7-9 to TRBJ2-2, with D perhaps matching TRBD1 (6 bases). There are 14 residues in the CDR3. Per germline, CDR1 SEHNR and CDR2 FQNEAQ (reference sequence). V was clipped by 8 bases and J by 1 base, with 11 bases between them. CDR3 nucleotide sequence: TGTGCCAGCGCAGGACAGATGAACACCGGGGAGCTGTTTTTT. Its translation: CASAGQMNTGELFF.